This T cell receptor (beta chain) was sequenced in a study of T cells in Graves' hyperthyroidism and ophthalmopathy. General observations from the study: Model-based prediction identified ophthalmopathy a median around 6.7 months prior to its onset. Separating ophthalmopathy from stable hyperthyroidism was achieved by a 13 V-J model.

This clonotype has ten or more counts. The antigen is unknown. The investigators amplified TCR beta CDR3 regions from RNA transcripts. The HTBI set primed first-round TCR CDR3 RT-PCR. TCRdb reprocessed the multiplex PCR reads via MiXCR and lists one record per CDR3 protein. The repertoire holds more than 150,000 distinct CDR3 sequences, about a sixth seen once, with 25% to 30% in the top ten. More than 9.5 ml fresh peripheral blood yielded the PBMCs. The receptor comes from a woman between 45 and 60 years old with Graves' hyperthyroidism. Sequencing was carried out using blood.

The CDR3 DNA follows: TGTGCCAGCAGTAGACTTGCTGAAGCTTTCTTT. Protein: CASSRLAEAFF. The V call is TRBV2, the J call TRBJ1-1; D is uncertain. The germline V gene has CDR1 SNHLY and CDR2 FYNNEI. The CDR3 runs to 11 residues. The V end was cut by 5 bases, the J end by 6 bases, with 7 bases between.